The next 30 T cell receptor beta chains were all read from a single sample in a study of cytomegalovirus exposure and HLA in healthy donors (dated by TCRdb to the late 2010s). The library came from the immunoSEQ multiplex PCR assay. The multiplex PCR relied on a mix of 60 forward primers for TCR Vbeta segments and 13 reverse primers for TCR Jbeta segments. Not all clones reach the TCRdb copy of this immuneACCESS table, which keeps in-frame sequences only. Checked studies attribute under half of the gap to unresolved V genes and leave the rest unexplained. The sample data list around 28,000 clones, and roughly 89% of these were observed just once. Clones ranked in the top ten supply about 2.9% of the sample. Sample: PBMCs. Receptors originate from a boy aged 5 to 17 in good health and CMV-seronegative.

The chain employs TRBV15 and TRBJ1-1, with 8 bases identical to TRBD1. The CDR3 length is 13 residues. The J segment lost 10 bases and the V segment lost 3 bases, leaving 7 bases of the junction unmatched. CDR1 LNHNV and CDR2 YYDKDF come from the germline V gene (reference sequence). This CDR3 reads CATSRGQGATAFF. The CDR3 DNA follows: TGTGCCACCAGCAGGGGCCAGGGGGCGACAGCTTTCTTT. Filled out from reference TRBV15 and TRBJ1-1, the complete variable domain reads DAMVIQNPRYQVTQFGKPVTLSCSQTLNHNVMYWYQQKSSQAPKLLFHYYDKDFNNEADTPDNFQSRRPNTSFCFLDIRSPGLGDTAMYLCATSRGQGATAFFGQGTRLTVV.

This chain connects TRBV6-1 to TRBJ1-2; D is unclear. Between the trimmed V and J ends, which lost 2 bases and 0 bases, there was a span of 10 bases. Germline V gene data show CDR1 as MNHNS and CDR2 as SASEGT. This CDR3 is built from 15 residues. The CDR3 loop reads CASSENVRTNYGYTF. CDR3 nucleotides: TGTGCCAGCAGTGAAAACGTGCGGACTAACTATGGCTACACCTTC.

This rearrangement joins TRBV5-4 to TRBJ2-1, with 13 bases matching TRBD2. Per germline, CDR1 SGHNT and CDR2 YYREEE (reference sequence). The CDR3 runs 13 residues. With 4 bases clipped from V and 10 bases from J, the junction kept 2 bases outside the gene matches. CDR3 sequence (DNA): TGTGCCAGCAGCGGGGGACTAGCGGGGGAGCAGTTCTTC. This codes for CASSGGLAGEQFF.

V usage is TRBV19 and J usage is TRBJ1-2; 7 bases are a match to TRBD1. The V gene end was trimmed by 6 bases and the J gene end by 0 bases; junction bases not matched to a gene: 7. The CDR3 runs to 15 residues. From germline, CDR1 is LNHDA and CDR2 SQIVND (reference sequence). The CDR3 region is CASRPDRPANYGYTF. Written as DNA, the CDR3 is TGTGCCAGTAGACCGGACAGGCCAGCTAACTATGGCTACACCTTC.

V is TRBV27 and J is TRBJ2-1, with 8 bases identical to TRBD2. The CDR3 length is 16 residues. Per germline, CDR1 MNHEY and CDR2 SMNVEV (reference sequence). V lost 4 bases and J lost 11; bases outside the gene matches: 16. The CDR3 loop reads CASSYGRGASGFKQFF. The DNA of the CDR3 is TGTGCCAGCAGTTACGGGAGGGGGGCTAGCGGATTCAAGCAGTTCTTC.

This chain connects TRBV6-5 to TRBJ1-1; a possible D gene is TRBD1 (6 bases). The germline CDR1 and CDR2 sequences are MNHEY and SVGAGI. Trimming removed 6 bases at V and 4 bases at J, with 18 bases between. This CDR3 contains 15 residues. Here the CDR3 reads CASSLYQGSVTEAFF. CDR3 bases: TGTGCCAGCAGCCTCTACCAGGGGTCGGTCACTGAAGCTTTCTTT.

This chain links TRBV7-2 with TRBJ2-7; 11 bases fit TRBD1. J gave up 7 bases and V 3 bases, and 11 bases lay outside the gene matches. The CDR3 covers 16 residues. The germline CDR1 and CDR2 sequences are SGHTA and FQGNSA. The CDR3 coding sequence is TGTGCCAGCAGCTTCCGATCTCGGGGGACAGGGGGTGAGCAGTACTTC. Translating it yields CASSFRSRGTGGEQYF.

This chain joins TRBV5-6 and TRBJ2-3, with TRBD1 as a possible D gene (5 bases). Germline loops: CDR1 SGHDT, CDR2 YYEEEE. This CDR3 contains 13 residues. The V and J ends lost 0 bases and 5 bases respectively, with 7 bases between them. For the CDR3, the DNA is TGTGCCAGCAGCTTGGCAGGGAAAGATACGCAGTATTTT. Its translation is CASSLAGKDTQYF.

The gene calls are TRBV4-2 and TRBJ2-1; TRBD2 matches 12 bases. This CDR3 spans 19 amino acids. J gave up 5 bases and V 0 bases, and 11 bases lay outside the gene matches. Germline loops: CDR1 LGHNA, CDR2 YNFKEQ. The CDR3 DNA reads as TGTGCCAGCAGCCAAGATCCAACTCTAGCGGGGGGGCGAGACAATGAGCAGTTCTTC. Translating it yields CASSQDPTLAGGRDNEQFF.

This chain joins TRBV15 and TRBJ1-2; 7 bases are a match to TRBD1. Germline V gives CDR1 LNHNV, CDR2 YYDKDF (reference sequence). With 5 bases clipped from V and 4 bases from J, the junction kept 7 bases outside the gene matches. The CDR3 spans 14 residues. DNA of the CDR3: TGTGCCACCAGCGAACTGACAGGGCCCTATGGCTACACCTTC. Its translation: CATSELTGPYGYTF.

The chain has TRBV6-1 and TRBJ2-5; 11 positions agree with TRBD2. Germline CDR1 is MNHNS and CDR2 is SASEGT. CDR3 length equals 15 residues. V lost 2 bases to trimming and J lost 4 bases; unmatched junction nucleotides: 3. CDR3 bases: TGTGCCAGCAGTGAAAGTACTAGCGGGGGAGAGACCCAGTACTTC. Protein product: CASSESTSGGETQYF.

V is TRBV2 and J is TRBJ2-3; perhaps TRBD1 as D (7 bases). Between the trimmed V and J ends, which lost 5 bases and 5 bases, there was a span of 17 bases. There are 15 residues in the CDR3. Germline-derived CDR1 and CDR2 are SNHLY and FYNNEI. CDR3 protein: CASSPEGAGGDTQYF. Here the CDR3 DNA reads TGTGCCAGCAGTCCCGAGGGGGCCGGGGGAGATACGCAGTATTTT.

This rearrangement joins TRBV5-1 to TRBJ2-3; D is perhaps TRBD1 (6 bases). Looked up from germline, CDR1 is SGHRS and CDR2 is YFSETQ. V lost 1 base, J lost 0 bases, and 18 bases lay in between. This CDR3 spans 18 amino acids. DNA of the CDR3: TGCGCCAGCAGCTTGCATCAAACTTACAGGGAAAGCACAGATACGCAGTATTTT. It is translated as CASSLHQTYRESTDTQYF.

This clone was seen a few times. The CDR3 sequence is CASSLRGGAFF. DNA for the CDR3: TGTGCCAGCAGCTTGCGGGGTGGGGCTTTCTTT. The chain employs TRBV5-8 and TRBJ1-1; D is undetermined. This CDR3 comprises 11 residues. Trimming took off 1 base at V and 11 bases at J, with 9 bases between the two ends. Looked up from germline, CDR1 is SGHTS and CDR2 is YDEGEE.

The chain links TRBV19 to TRBJ2-2; maybe TRBD2 (5 bases). This CDR3 has 14 residues. In germline, CDR1 is LNHDA, CDR2 SQIVND (reference sequence). Trimming left V 6 bases short and J 3 bases short, with 11 bases between. The DNA of the CDR3 is TGTGCCAGTAGCAGGACGGAGGACACCGGGGAGCTGTTTTTT. Protein: CASSRTEDTGELFF.

V usage is TRBV4-3 and J usage is TRBJ2-1, with 8 bases lining up with TRBD2. This CDR3 spans 16 amino acids. Germline V gene lookup returns CDR1 LGHNA and CDR2 YSLEER. With 3 bases clipped from V and 4 bases from J, the junction kept 8 bases outside the gene matches. The DNA for the CDR3 is TGCGCCAGCAGCCACCCCGGGGGGGCGTCTTACAATGAGCAGTTCTTC. Its protein product is CASSHPGGASYNEQFF.

The rearrangement links TRBV7-9 to TRBJ2-5, with 8 bases matching TRBD1. Per germline, CDR1 SEHNR and CDR2 FQNEAQ (reference sequence). With V trimmed by 5 bases and J by 2 bases, 7 bases remained unmatched. This CDR3 is 15 amino acids long. CDR3 in DNA: TGTGCCAGCAGCCCAGGACAGGGAATTCAAGAGACCCAGTACTTC. The encoded protein is CASSPGQGIQETQYF. Based on the CDR3 plus reference TRBV7-9 and TRBJ2-5, the full variable domain is DTGVSQNPRHKITKRGQNVTFRCDPISEHNRLYWYRQTLGQGPEFLTYFQNEAQLEKSRLLSDRFSAERPKGSFSTLEIQRTEQGDSAMYLCASSPGQGIQETQYFGPGTRLLVL.

The V call is TRBV7-9, the J call TRBJ1-4; no definite D call. V was shortened by 7 bases and J by 6 bases, with 21 bases between the two germline ends. The CDR3 extends over 16 amino acids. Germline V gene sequence: CDR1 SEHNR, CDR2 FQNEAQ (reference sequence). The CDR3 nucleotides read TGTGCCAGCACCCGACGAGGAGCCCACGCTCATGAAAAACTGTTTTTT. It is translated as CASTRRGAHAHEKLFF.

This clone was seen a few times. V and J are TRBV19 and TRBJ1-3; D possibly corresponds to TRBD1 (6 bases). This CDR3 region has 12 residues. The V and J ends lost 5 bases and 6 bases respectively, with 8 bases between them. CDR1 is LNHDA, CDR2 SQIVND, per germline (reference sequence). The CDR3: CASSPGENTIYF. CDR3 sequence (DNA): TGTGCCAGTAGTCCAGGGGAAAACACCATATATTTT.

The chain has TRBV30 and TRBJ1-5; 12 nucleotides line up with TRBD1. Germline CDR1 and CDR2: GTSNPN and SVGIG (reference sequence). CDR3 length equals 15 residues. With V trimmed by 3 bases and J by 6 bases, 6 bases remained unmatched. CDR3 coding DNA: TGTGCCTGGAGCCAGGGACAGGGGGCTGCTCAGCCCCAGCATTTT. This translates into CAWSQGQGAAQPQHF.

This clone showed up just once. V is TRBV5-1 and J is TRBJ1-6, with D maybe TRBD1 (6 bases). V was clipped by 0 bases and J by 5 bases, with 12 bases between them. From germline, CDR1 is SGHRS and CDR2 YFSETQ. There are 16 residues in the CDR3. CDR3 nucleotide sequence: TGCGCCAGCAGCTTGGTGGTAGGGGGAAATAATTCACCCCTCCACTTT. Translation gives CASSLVVGGNNSPLHF.

The chain employs TRBV6-1 and TRBJ2-3; 12 bases line up with TRBD2. The J segment lost 4 bases and the V segment lost 6 bases, leaving 5 bases of the junction unmatched. Germline V gene sequence: CDR1 MNHNS, CDR2 SASEGT. The CDR3 contains 15 residues. The CDR3 nucleotides read TGTGCCAGCAGAGAGACTAGCGGGGGCGCAGATACGCAGTATTTT. Translating gives CASRETSGGADTQYF.

The rearrangement links TRBV5-4 to TRBJ2-2; D is unclear. V lost 0 bases, J lost 6 bases, and 6 bases lay in between. The germline V gene encodes CDR1 SGHNT and CDR2 YYREEE (reference sequence). The CDR3 is 13 amino acids. The CDR3 sequence is CASSLDYAGELFF. The CDR3 DNA sequence: TGTGCCAGCAGCTTGGACTACGCCGGGGAGCTGTTTTTT. Full variable domain (missing parts from reference TRBV5-4 and TRBJ2-2): ETGVTQSPTHLIKTRGQQVTLRCSSQSGHNTVSWYQQALGQGPQFIFQYYREEENGRGNFPPRFSGLQFPNYSSELNVNALELDDSALYLCASSLDYAGELFFGEGSRLTVL.

V usage is TRBV5-5 and J usage is TRBJ1-1; D is uncertain. V lost 0 bases to trimming and J lost 5 bases, with 11 bases between them. The germline V gene encodes CDR1 SGHKS and CDR2 YYEKEE (reference sequence). The CDR3 spans 14 residues. The DNA of the CDR3 is TGTGCCAGCAGCTTGGTTCGGGGAAGAACTGAAGCTTTCTTT. Its translation: CASSLVRGRTEAFF.

This chain connects TRBV12-5 to TRBJ2-1; 9 bases agree with TRBD2. The CDR3 covers 16 residues. The germline CDR1 and CDR2 sequences are LGHNT and FRNRAP. V was clipped by 10 bases and J by 0 bases; unmatched bases: 10. The DNA of the CDR3 is TGTGCTACAAGTAGGCGGGGGGGACTCTCCTACAATGAGCAGTTCTTC. Its translation: CATSRRGGLSYNEQFF.

The chain links TRBV18 to TRBJ2-3, with TRBD2 identical over 9 bases. CDR1 is KGHSH and CDR2 is LQKENI in the germline V gene. This CDR3 spans 16 amino acids. Trimming at V came to 3 bases and at J to 0 bases, leaving 4 bases not matched to a gene. The CDR3 DNA is TGTGCCAGCTCACCTTCCCTAGCGGGGAGCACAGATACGCAGTATTTT. Translation: CASSPSLAGSTDTQYF.

The gene calls are TRBV9 and TRBJ2-1; 9 bases map to TRBD1. The CDR3 runs 15 residues. Per germline, CDR1 SGDLS and CDR2 YYNGEE. The V and J ends lost 0 bases and 8 bases, in that order; junction bases with no gene match: 6. For the CDR3, the DNA is TGTGCCAGCAGCGTAGGACAGGGGGTTGTCGATGAGCAGTTCTTC. Translation gives CASSVGQGVVDEQFF. The whole variable domain, remainder taken from reference TRBV9 and TRBJ2-1, is DSGVTQTPKHLITATGQRVTLRCSPRSGDLSVYWYQQSLDQGLQFLIQYYNGEERAKGNILERFSAQQFPDLHSELNLSSLELGDSALYFCASSVGQGVVDEQFFGPGTRLTVL.

The chain recombines TRBV6-4 with TRBJ2-3; 11 bases are shared with TRBD2. The CDR3 consists of 16 residues. The germline CDR1 and CDR2 sequences are MRHNA and SNTAGT. V lost 0 bases, J lost 5 bases, and 4 bases stayed unmatched. CDR3 residues: CASSDSSGGAKDTQYF. The CDR3 region has the DNA TGTGCCAGCAGTGACTCTAGCGGGGGGGCCAAAGATACGCAGTATTTT.

The chain uses TRBV11-2 and TRBJ1-2, with TRBD1 matching over 10 bases. The J segment lost 4 bases and the V segment lost 1 base, leaving 6 bases of the junction unmatched. CDR3 length: 16 amino acids. Germline CDR1 SGHAT, CDR2 FQNNGV. In DNA form, the CDR3 reads TGTGCCAGCAGCTTAGTAGGGACAGGGGATTTCTATGGCTACACCTTC. Protein: CASSLVGTGDFYGYTF.

This chain connects TRBV7-2 to TRBJ1-2; D may be TRBD1 (6 bases). Germline assignment: CDR1 SGHTA and CDR2 FQGNSA. The length of the CDR3 is 13 residues. V lost 5 bases and J 3 bases, leaving 10 bases between the germline ends. In DNA, the CDR3 is TGTGCCAGCAGCCCTAACAGGGACTATGGCTACACCTTC. This sequence encodes CASSPNRDYGYTF. The full variable domain, its missing parts supplied by reference TRBV7-2 and TRBJ1-2, is GAGVSQSPSNKVTEKGKDVELRCDPISGHTALYWYRQSLGQGLEFLIYFQGNSAPDKSGLPSDRFSAERTGGSVSTLTIQRTQQEDSAVYLCASSPNRDYGYTFGSGTRLTVV.